What follows are 9 T cell receptor beta chains derived from one specimen sequenced in a study of PD-L1 blockade in urothelial cancer. Repertoires were generated with immunoSEQ multiplex PCR, while TCRdb's copy carries only in-frame clones and drops some. The sample includes 40,000 or so clones, over 65% seen only once; the top ten take about 17%. The material sequenced was PBMCs, taken around atezolizumab (anti-PD-L1) treatment. These TCRs come from a man aged 55 to 70 with urothelial cancer.

The genes are TRBV6-5 and TRBJ2-5, with 7 bases that match TRBD1. The CDR3 covers 15 residues. Germline assignment: CDR1 MNHEY and CDR2 SVGAGI. V gave up 5 bases and J gave up 2 bases; unmatched junction bases: 8. DNA for the CDR3: TGTGCCAGCAGTAGACAGGGCCCAGCTCAAGAGACCCAGTACTTC. Its translation is CASSRQGPAQETQYF.

The chain has TRBV6-1 and TRBJ2-7; D is possibly TRBD2 (5 bases). The V gene lost 7 bases and the J gene lost 4 bases, with 11 bases spanning the gap. Germline CDR1 is MNHNS and CDR2 is SASEGT. This CDR3 is built from 12 residues. The CDR3: CASMRGPYEQYF. DNA of the CDR3: TGTGCCAGCATGAGAGGGCCTTACGAGCAGTACTTC.

The chain couples TRBV7-4 to TRBJ2-7; 8 positions match TRBD1. The CDR3 runs 15 residues. V shed 4 bases and J 3 bases; nucleotides not matched to a gene: 8. Germline V gene data show CDR1 as SGHVT and CDR2 as SQSDAQ. CDR3 coding DNA: TGTGCCAGCAGCTCCCGGACAGGGCCCATCTACGAGCAGTACTTC. Translated: CASSSRTGPIYEQYF.

The chain carries TRBV30 and TRBJ1-1; 7 bases are a match to TRBD1. CDR3 length: 14 residues. The V and J ends lost 2 bases and 2 bases, in that order; junction bases with no gene match: 5. The germline gives CDR1 GTSNPN, CDR2 SVGIG (reference sequence). CDR3 in amino acids: CAWSIEGANTEAFF. In DNA form, the CDR3 reads TGTGCCTGGAGTATCGAGGGGGCAAACACTGAAGCTTTCTTT.

V usage is TRBV10-3 and J usage is TRBJ2-7, with 7 bases that match TRBD1. CDR1 ENHRY and CDR2 SYGVKD come from the germline V gene. Trimming took 2 bases from V and 5 from J; bases not matched to a gene: 6. The CDR3 is made up of 14 amino acids. CDR3 DNA sequence: TGTGCCATCAGTGAGAGAGGGGGCGTTGACGAGCAGTACTTC. Amino acid sequence: CAISERGGVDEQYF.

The chain uses TRBV2 and TRBJ2-2, with a weak D call TRBD2 (6 bases). Deletions cut 2 bases from V and 6 bases from J, with 16 bases between. The CDR3 has 16 residues. Germline loops: CDR1 SNHLY, CDR2 FYNNEI. The DNA for the CDR3 is TGTGCCAGCAGTGAAAGGAGGGTTAGCAGCTCCGGGGAGCTGTTTTTT. This sequence encodes CASSERRVSSSGELFF.

The V gene is TRBV4-1, the J gene TRBJ1-3, with TRBD1 matching over 7 bases. J lost 4 bases, V lost 0 bases, and 9 bases had no gene match. Germline V gives CDR1 MGHRA, CDR2 YSYEKL. The CDR3 totals 17 residues. The DNA for the CDR3 is TGCGCCAGCAGCCAAGATCCCCGACAGGGCACCGGAAACACCATATATTTT. Its translation is CASSQDPRQGTGNTIYF.

The chain uses TRBV7-2 and TRBJ2-7, with TRBD1 as a possible D gene (5 bases). Germline CDR1 is SGHTA and CDR2 is FQGNSA. The V end lost 1 base, the J end lost 2 bases, and 9 bases lay between the germline ends. The CDR3 is 14 amino acids. CDR3 sequence: CASSLVADTYEQYF. Here the CDR3 DNA reads TGTGCCAGCAGCTTAGTTGCGGACACCTACGAGCAGTACTTC.

V gene TRBV6-6 combines with J gene TRBJ2-7; D possibly corresponds to TRBD1 (5 bases). Germline loops: CDR1 MNHNY, CDR2 SVGAGI (reference sequence). The length of the CDR3 is 13 residues. V dropped 7 bases and J dropped 4 bases, with 14 bases sitting between them. CDR3 in amino acids: CASTPPQGYEQYF. The CDR3 DNA reads TGTGCCAGCACCCCGCCGCAGGGATACGAGCAGTACTTC.